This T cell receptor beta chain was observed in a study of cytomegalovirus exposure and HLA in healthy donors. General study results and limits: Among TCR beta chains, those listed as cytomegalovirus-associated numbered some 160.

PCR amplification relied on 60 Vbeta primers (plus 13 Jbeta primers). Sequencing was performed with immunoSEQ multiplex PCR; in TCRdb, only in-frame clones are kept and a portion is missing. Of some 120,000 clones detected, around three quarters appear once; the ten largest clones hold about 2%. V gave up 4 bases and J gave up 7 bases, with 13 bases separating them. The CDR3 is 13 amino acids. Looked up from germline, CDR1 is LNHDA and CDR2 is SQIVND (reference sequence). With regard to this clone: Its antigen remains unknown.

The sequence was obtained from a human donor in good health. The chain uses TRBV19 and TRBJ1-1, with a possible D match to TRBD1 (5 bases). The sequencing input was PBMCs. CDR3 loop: CASSREATVEAFF. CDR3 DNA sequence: TGTGCCAGTAGTAGGGAGGCGACAGTTGAAGCTTTCTTT.